This T cell receptor (beta chain) was recorded in a study of regulatory dendritic cells for organ transplantation. Study in general: Regulatory dendritic cells were monocyte-derived, receiving vitamin D3 on days 0 and 4 and IL-10 on day 4.

General study points: Memory T cells were less diverse than naive, with memory CD8+ most oligoclonal.

CFSE-labeled sorted T cells met regulatory or mature dendritic cells for around 5 days. Naive CD45RA+ and memory CD45RO+ CD4+ or CD8+ T cells were FACS-sorted. Per the germline V gene, CDR1 is LGHNT and CDR2 is FRNRAP. V shed 6 bases, J shed 6 bases, and the junction held 11 bases outside the gene matches. CDR3 size: 15 residues. Produced via immunoSEQ multiplex PCR; TCRdb's table is partial and in-frame only. The sample contains fewer than 25,000 clones, less than 90% of which appear only once. As for this clone: As yet, its antigen is unknown.

J is TRBJ1-1 and V is TRBV12-5, with 9 bases that match TRBD1. The sample comprised naive CD4+ T cells from blood cultured with dendritic cells. This sample's subset: CD45RA+ naive T cells. The receptor was derived from a human donor in good health. The CDR3, as DNA: TGTGCTAGTGGACGTCTCGGACAGGGGTTCCCTGAAGCTTTCTTT. Its translation is CASGRLGQGFPEAFF.